This entry concerns a single T cell receptor (beta chain). No antigen is known for it. The entry originates in a study of cytomegalovirus exposure and HLA in healthy donors. On the study more broadly: A prior study identified 110 million or so unique TCR beta sequences from roughly 180 million T cells.

General study results and limits: Later examination showed HLA-associated TCR beta chains had greater clonal expansion than equally common others.

V trimming: 7 bases; J trimming: 12 bases; junction bases outside the gene matches: 9. This CDR3 comprises 14 residues. Germline-derived CDR1 and CDR2 are MRHNA and SNTAGT. Vbeta (60) and Jbeta (13) primers were used in the PCR. Only in-frame clones appear in the TCRdb table, and some are missing; sequencing was by immunoSEQ multiplex PCR. The data hold 150,000 or so clones, with more than 60% observed a single time. V and J are TRBV6-4 and TRBJ2-4; 13 positions match TRBD2. The receptor was isolated from a man in his forties or fifties in good health and CMV-seropositive. The sequencing sample was made of PBMCs. The CDR3 loop is CASTARLAGGSQYF. CDR3 nucleotides: TGTGCCAGCACTGCGAGACTAGCGGGAGGAAGTCAGTACTTC.